Included here is one T cell receptor (beta chain) sequence, with context. The target antigen is unknown. The ends were cut back, 2 bases at V and 3 bases at J, with 11 bases in the middle. Germline loops: CDR1 LNHDA, CDR2 SQIVND (reference sequence). The CDR3 is 15 residues long. These data are taken from a study of a mutant IDH1 vaccine in newly diagnosed glioma. Only in-frame clones appear in the TCRdb table, and some are missing; sequencing was by immunoSEQ multiplex PCR. The table has around 40,000 clones, 80% to 90% seen once. Time point noted: week 5, during vaccination. Every single dose of the vaccine, 300 ug of mutant IDH1 20-mer peptide, came with topical imiquimod.

This chain connects TRBV19 to TRBJ1-5; D remains ambiguous. Here the sequenced sample was PBMCs, taken from a glioma patient whose treatment included an IDH1 peptide vaccine. The origin of this receptor is a man aged 40-55 years with glioma. CDR3 residues: CASSITGGFNQPQHF. The CDR3 DNA follows: TGTGCCAGTAGTATAACTGGAGGGTTCAATCAGCCCCAGCATTTT.